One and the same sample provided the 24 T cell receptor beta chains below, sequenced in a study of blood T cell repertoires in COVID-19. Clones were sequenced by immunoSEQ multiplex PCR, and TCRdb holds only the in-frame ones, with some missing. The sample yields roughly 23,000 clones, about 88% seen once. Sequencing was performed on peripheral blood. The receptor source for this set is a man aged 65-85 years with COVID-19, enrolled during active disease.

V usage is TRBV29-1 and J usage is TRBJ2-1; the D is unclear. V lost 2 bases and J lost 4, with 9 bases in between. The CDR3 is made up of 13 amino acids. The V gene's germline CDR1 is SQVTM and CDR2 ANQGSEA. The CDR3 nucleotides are TGCAGCGTTGAAATGACAAGTTACAATGAGCAGTTCTTC. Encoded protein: CSVEMTSYNEQFF.

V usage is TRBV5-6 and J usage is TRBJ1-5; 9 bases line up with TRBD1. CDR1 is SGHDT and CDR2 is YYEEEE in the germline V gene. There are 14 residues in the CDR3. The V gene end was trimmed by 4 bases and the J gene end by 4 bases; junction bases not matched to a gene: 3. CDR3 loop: CASSGQGRNQPQHF. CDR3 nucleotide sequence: TGTGCCAGCAGCGGACAGGGGAGGAATCAGCCCCAGCATTTT.

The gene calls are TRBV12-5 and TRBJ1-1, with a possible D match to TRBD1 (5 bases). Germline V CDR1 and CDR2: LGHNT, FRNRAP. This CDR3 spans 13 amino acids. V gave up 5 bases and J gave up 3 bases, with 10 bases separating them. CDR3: CASGPSGYTEAFF. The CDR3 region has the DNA TGTGCTAGTGGTCCTTCAGGGTACACTGAAGCTTTCTTT.

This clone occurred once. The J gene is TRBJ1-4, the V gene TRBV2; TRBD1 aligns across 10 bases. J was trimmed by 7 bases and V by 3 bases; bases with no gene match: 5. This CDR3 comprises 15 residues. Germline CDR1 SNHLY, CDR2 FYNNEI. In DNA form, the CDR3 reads TGTGCCAGCAGTGAGTCGGGACAGGGGTCTGAAAAACTGTTTTTT. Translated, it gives CASSESGQGSEKLFF.

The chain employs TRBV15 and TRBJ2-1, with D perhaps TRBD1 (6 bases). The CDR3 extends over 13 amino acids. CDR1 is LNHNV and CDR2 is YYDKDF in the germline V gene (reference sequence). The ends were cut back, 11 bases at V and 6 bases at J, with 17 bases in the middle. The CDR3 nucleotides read TGTGCCGCCTCAGGGGTAATGAGCAATGAGCAGTTCTTC. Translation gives CAASGVMSNEQFF.

The CDR3 DNA follows: TGTGCCTCAGGCAGAATGAACACTGAAGCTTTCTTT. As protein: CASGRMNTEAFF. The chain is built from TRBV2 and TRBJ1-1; D ambiguous. The V and J ends lost 11 bases and 0 bases respectively, with 10 bases between them. CDR3 length: 12 residues. The V gene's germline CDR1 is SNHLY and CDR2 FYNNEI. Together with reference TRBV2 and TRBJ1-1, the CDR3 gives the full variable domain: EPEVTQTPSHQVTQMGQEVILRCVPISNHLYFYWYRQILGQKVEFLVSFYNNEISEKSEIFDDQFSVERPDGSNFTLKIRSTKLEDSAMYFCASGRMNTEAFFGQGTRLTVV.

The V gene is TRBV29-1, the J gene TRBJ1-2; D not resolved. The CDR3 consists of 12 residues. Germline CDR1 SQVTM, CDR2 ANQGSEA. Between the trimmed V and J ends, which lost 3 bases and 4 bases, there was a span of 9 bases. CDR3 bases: TGCAGCGTTGATTGGGCTGGCTATGGCTACACCTTC. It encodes CSVDWAGYGYTF.

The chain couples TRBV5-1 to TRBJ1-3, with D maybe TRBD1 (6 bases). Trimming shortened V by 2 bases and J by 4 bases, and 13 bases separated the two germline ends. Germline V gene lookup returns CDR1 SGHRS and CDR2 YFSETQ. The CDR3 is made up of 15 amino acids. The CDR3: CASSLSQGVGNTIYF. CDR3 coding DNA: TGCGCCAGCAGCTTATCACAGGGTGTCGGAAACACCATATATTTT.

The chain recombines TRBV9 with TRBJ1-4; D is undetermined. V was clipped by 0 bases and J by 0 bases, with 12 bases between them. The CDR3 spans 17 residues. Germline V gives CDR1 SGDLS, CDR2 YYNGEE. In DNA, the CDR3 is TGTGCCAGCAGCGTAGACGAAAGGCAGGCAACTAATGAAAAACTGTTTTTT. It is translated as CASSVDERQATNEKLFF.

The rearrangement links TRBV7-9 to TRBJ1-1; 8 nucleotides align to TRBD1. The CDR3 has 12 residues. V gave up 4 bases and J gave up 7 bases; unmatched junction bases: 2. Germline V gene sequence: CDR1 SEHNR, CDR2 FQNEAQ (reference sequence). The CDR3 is CASSWTGFEAFF. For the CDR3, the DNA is TGTGCCAGCAGCTGGACAGGGTTTGAAGCTTTCTTT. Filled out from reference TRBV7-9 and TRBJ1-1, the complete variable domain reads DTGVSQNPRHKITKRGQNVTFRCDPISEHNRLYWYRQTLGQGPEFLTYFQNEAQLEKSRLLSDRFSAERPKGSFSTLEIQRTEQGDSAMYLCASSWTGFEAFFGQGTRLTVV.

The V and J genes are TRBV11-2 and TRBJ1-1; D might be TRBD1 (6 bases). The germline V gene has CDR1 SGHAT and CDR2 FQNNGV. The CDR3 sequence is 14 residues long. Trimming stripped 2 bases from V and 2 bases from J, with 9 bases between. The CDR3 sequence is CASSLQGKNTEAFF. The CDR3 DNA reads TGTGCCAGCAGCTTACAGGGGAAAAACACTGAAGCTTTCTTT.

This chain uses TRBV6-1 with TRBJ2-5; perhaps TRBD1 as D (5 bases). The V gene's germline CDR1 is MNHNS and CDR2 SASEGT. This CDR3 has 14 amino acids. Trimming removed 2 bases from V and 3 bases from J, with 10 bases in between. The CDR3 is CASSERGREETQYF. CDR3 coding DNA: TGTGCCAGCAGTGAAAGAGGCAGGGAAGAGACCCAGTACTTC.

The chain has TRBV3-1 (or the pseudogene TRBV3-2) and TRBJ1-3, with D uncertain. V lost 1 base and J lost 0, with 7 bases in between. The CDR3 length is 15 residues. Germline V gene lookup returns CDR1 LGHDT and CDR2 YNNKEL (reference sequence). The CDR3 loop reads CASSQGANSGNTIYF. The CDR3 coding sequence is TGTGCCAGCAGCCAAGGGGCGAACTCTGGAAACACCATATATTTT.

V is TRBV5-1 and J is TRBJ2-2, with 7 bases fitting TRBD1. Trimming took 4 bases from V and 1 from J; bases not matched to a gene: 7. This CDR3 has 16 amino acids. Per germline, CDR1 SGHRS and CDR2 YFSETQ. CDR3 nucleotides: TGCGCCAGCAGCAAGTACAGGGGCGTGAACACCGGGGAGCTGTTTTTT. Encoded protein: CASSKYRGVNTGELFF. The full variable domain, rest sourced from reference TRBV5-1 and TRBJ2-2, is KAGVTQTPRYLIKTRGQQVTLSCSPISGHRSVSWYQQTPGQGLQFLFEYFSETQRNKGNFPGRFSGRQFSNSRSEMNVSTLELGDSALYLCASSKYRGVNTGELFFGEGSRLTVL.

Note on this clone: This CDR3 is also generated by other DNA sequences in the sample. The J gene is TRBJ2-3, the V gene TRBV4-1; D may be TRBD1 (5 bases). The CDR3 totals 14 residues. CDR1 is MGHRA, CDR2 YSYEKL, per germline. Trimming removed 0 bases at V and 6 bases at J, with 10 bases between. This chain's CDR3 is CASSQDRVGDTQYF. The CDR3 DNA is TGCGCCAGCAGCCAAGACAGGGTGGGCGATACGCAGTATTTT.

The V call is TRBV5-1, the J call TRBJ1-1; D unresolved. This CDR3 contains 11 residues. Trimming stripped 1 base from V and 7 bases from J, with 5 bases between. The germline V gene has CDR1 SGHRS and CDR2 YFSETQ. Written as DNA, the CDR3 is TGCGCCAGCAGCTTGAGCGGTGAAGCTTTCTTT. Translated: CASSLSGEAFF.

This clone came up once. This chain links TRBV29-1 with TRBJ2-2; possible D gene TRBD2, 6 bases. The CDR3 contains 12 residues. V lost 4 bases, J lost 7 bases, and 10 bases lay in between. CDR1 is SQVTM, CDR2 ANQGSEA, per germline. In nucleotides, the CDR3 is TGCAGCGTTGCGGTCGGGGGCGGGGAGCTGTTTTTT. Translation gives CSVAVGGGELFF.

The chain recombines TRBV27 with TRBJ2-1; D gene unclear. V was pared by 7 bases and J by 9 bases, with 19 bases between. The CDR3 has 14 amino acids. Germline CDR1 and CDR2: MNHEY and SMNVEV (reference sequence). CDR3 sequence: CASTPAPPRSEQFF. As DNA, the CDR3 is TGTGCCAGCACCCCGGCCCCACCTCGGAGTGAGCAGTTCTTC.

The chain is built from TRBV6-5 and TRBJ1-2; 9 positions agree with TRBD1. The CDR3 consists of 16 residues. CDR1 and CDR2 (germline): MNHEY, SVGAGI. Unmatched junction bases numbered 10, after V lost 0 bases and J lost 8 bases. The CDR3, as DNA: TGTGCCAGCAGTTACTCGGGGAACAGGGGGCGGGGAGGCTACACCTTC. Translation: CASSYSGNRGRGGYTF.

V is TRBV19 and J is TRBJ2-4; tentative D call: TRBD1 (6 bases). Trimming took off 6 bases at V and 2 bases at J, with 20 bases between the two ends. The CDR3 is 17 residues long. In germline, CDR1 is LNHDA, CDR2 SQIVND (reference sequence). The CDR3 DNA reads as TGTGCCAGTAGAGTACAGGGATGGGACGAGACCAAAAACATTCAGTACTTC. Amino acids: CASRVQGWDETKNIQYF.

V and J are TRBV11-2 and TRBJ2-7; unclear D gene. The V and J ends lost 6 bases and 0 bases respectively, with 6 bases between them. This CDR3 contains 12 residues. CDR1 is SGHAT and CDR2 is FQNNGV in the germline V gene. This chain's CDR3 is CASRRLSYEQYF. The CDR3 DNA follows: TGTGCCAGCAGGCGTCTCTCCTACGAGCAGTACTTC.

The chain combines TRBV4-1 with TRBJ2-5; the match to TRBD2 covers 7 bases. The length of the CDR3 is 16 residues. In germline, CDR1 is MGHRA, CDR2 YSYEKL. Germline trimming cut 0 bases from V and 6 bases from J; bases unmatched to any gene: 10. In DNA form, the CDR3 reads TGCGCCAGCAGCCAAGACTCCGGGACTACCAGGAAGACCCAGTACTTC. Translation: CASSQDSGTTRKTQYF.

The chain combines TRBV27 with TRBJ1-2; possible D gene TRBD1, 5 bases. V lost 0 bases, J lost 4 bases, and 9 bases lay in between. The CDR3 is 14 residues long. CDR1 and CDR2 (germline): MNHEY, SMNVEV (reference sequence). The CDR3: CASSLSFQGYGYTF. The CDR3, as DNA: TGTGCCAGCAGTTTATCGTTCCAGGGCTATGGCTACACCTTC.

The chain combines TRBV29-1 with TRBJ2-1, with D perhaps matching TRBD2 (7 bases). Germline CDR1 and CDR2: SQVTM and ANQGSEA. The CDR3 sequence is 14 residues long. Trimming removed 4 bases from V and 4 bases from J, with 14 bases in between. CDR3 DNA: TGCAGCGTTGCCTCCGGGGGGCTATACAATGAGCAGTTCTTC. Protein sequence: CSVASGGLYNEQFF.